Reported below is one TCR beta chain. What this receptor recognizes is not known. Base qualities are not at hand, and no much larger clone is one base apart. Data came from an Illumina NovaSeq 6000. TCRalpha and TCRbeta cDNA libraries were constructed by 5'RACE with constant-segment primers, with sample barcodes and unique molecular identifiers being introduced. Trizol reagent was used to extract RNA from every sample. Amplification of the libraries took two PCR steps, and the second step added a second sample barcode plus Illumina TruSeq adapters. Sequencing of libraries was performed on an Illumina NovaSeq with 2 x 150 bp paired-end reads. As for the original processing: The reads were demultiplexed and collapsed into UMI-guided consensus sequences using migec v1.2.7. Using mixcr v2.1.11, UMI consensuses were aligned to TRA and TRB V and J templates and then assembled into clonotypes. Clonotypes were classified as expanded or contracted when called significant by both edgeR and NoisET, with noise models trained on biological replicates. For edgeR calls, the thresholds were a false discovery rate-adjusted p below 0.01 and a log2 fold-change of 1. As an exploratory analysis of dynamics, max-normalized trajectories of the 1000 most abundant clonotypes were examined by PCA with hierarchical clustering. Separately sequenced CD4+ and CD8+ repertoires were used to assign a CD4 or CD8 phenotype to each responding clone. TCRdb reran the public reads through fastp at Q25 and MiXCR, keeping productive beta chains. Rows are unified per CDR3 protein, each entry keeping the most common DNA and genes. The V and J calls and clone size come from TCRdb's table, not from the authors' own analysis. This sample holds about 540,000 distinct CDR3 sequences; 20% were observed only once. Under 15% of the sample is in the top ten clones.

PBMCs were isolated by Ficoll-Paque density gradient centrifugation. This sample stems from a study of T-cell memory formation after mild COVID-19 (dated by TCRdb to 2020 to 2023). With respect to the entire study: Most TCR sequence clusters were specific to one of the two donors. Two young, previously healthy adult volunteers made up the cohort, one male and one female. T-cell clones expanding and contracting after mild COVID-19 in a couple of donors were tracked by longitudinal TCRalpha and TCRbeta repertoire sequencing.

Points the paper makes about the study in general: Some responding clones were found in pre-infection memory, which suggests that pre-existing cross-reactive memory T cells took part in the SARS-CoV-2 response. Contracting CD4+ clones were found mainly in CM and EM memory subsets, while CD8+ clones were enriched in EMRA. Only a couple of mild cases were covered by the study, and larger cohorts that include severe cases with pre-infection samples were considered necessary. The second-wave clones that peaked on day 37 were not confirmed to be SARS-CoV-2 specific. Balanced CD4/CD8 phenotypes were observed for clones contracting from day 15 to 85, whereas a bias towards CD4+ was observed for a second wave of clones expanding from day 15 to 37.

This sequence was found in an adult woman who had mild COVID-19 (a few samples of this study predate the infection). The sample titles of this study are shuffled in the database, so cell type and time point are left out; the donor was told from shared clones. The material sequenced was PBMCs or a T cell subset sorted from them (not recorded which).

The bases are TGTGCCAGCAGCTTAGCCCCGGGACAGTATAGCAATCAGCCCCAGCATTTT. It encodes CASSLAPGQYSNQPQHF. The V and J genes are TRBV7-2 and TRBJ1-5, and TRBD1 matches 7 of the central bases. Counted from cysteine to phenylalanine, this CDR3 has 17 amino acids. Only CDR3 DNA remains: 51 bases, in frame from the first base. The germline V gene provides CDR1 SGHTA and CDR2 FQGNSA. At the junction V is shortened by 0 bases and J by 0 bases; bases outside the gene matches: 5.